The 21 T cell receptor beta chains reported below all come from one sample, sequenced in a study of blood T cell repertoires in COVID-19. Here immunoSEQ multiplex PCR was the method, and the copy in TCRdb shows in-frame clones only, minus some. The table records hundreds of thousands of clones, about 88% of them present only once. The material sequenced was PBMCs or T cells enriched from blood (not recorded which). The source is a woman aged 60-75 years in a cohort exposed to, infected with or recovered from COVID-19 (not recorded which).

The chain carries TRBV5-6 and TRBJ1-6; 9 bases agree with TRBD1. CDR1 SGHDT and CDR2 YYEEEE come from the germline V gene. J was trimmed by 8 bases and V by 4 bases; bases with no gene match: 7. The CDR3 extends over 15 amino acids. The CDR3, as DNA: TGTGCCAGCAGCCTGGGGGACAGGGACTATTCACCCCTCCACTTT. It is translated as CASSLGDRDYSPLHF.

The chain couples TRBV6-5 to TRBJ1-1; D is perhaps TRBD1 (5 bases). The CDR3 is 13 amino acids. The V gene lost 6 bases and the J gene lost 7 bases, with 15 bases spanning the gap. Germline V CDR1 and CDR2: MNHEY, SVGAGI. CDR3 in amino acids: CASSSRGADEAFF. Written as DNA, the CDR3 is TGTGCCAGCAGCTCTCGCGGGGCCGATGAAGCTTTCTTT.

The chain uses TRBV19 and TRBJ2-7, with 9 bases aligning to TRBD1. The V and J ends lost 3 bases and 0 bases, in that order; junction bases with no gene match: 3. The germline gives CDR1 LNHDA, CDR2 SQIVND (reference sequence). The CDR3 extends over 15 amino acids. CDR3 amino acids: CASSIGTGISYEQYF. In DNA form, the CDR3 reads TGTGCCAGTAGTATCGGGACAGGGATCTCCTACGAGCAGTACTTC.

The rearrangement joins TRBV27 to TRBJ2-3, with no clear D. Trimming shortened V by 0 bases and J by 2 bases, and 9 bases separated the two germline ends. Germline-derived CDR1 and CDR2 are MNHEY and SMNVEV (reference sequence). The CDR3 sequence is 15 residues long. This CDR3 reads CASSLSRSPTDTQYF. The CDR3 bases are TGTGCCAGCAGTTTATCTAGGAGCCCCACAGATACGCAGTATTTT.

The DNA of the CDR3 is TGTGCCATCACCGAAGAAATCAGCTCCTACGAGCAGTACTTC. This translates into CAITEEISSYEQYF. The rearrangement links TRBV10-3 to TRBJ2-7, with D unclear. The V and J ends lost 7 bases and 0 bases respectively, with 13 bases between them. The germline CDR1 and CDR2 sequences are ENHRY and SYGVKD. This CDR3 is 14 amino acids long.

The V and J genes are TRBV28 and TRBJ1-5; TRBD1 matches at 10 bases. Germline values: CDR1 MDHEN, CDR2 SYDVKM. This CDR3 contains 16 residues. Trimming removed 2 bases from V and 6 bases from J; junction bases left unmatched: 7. CDR3 in DNA: TGTGCCAGCAGTTTAATAGGGACAGGGGTCGTTCAGCCCCAGCATTTT. It encodes CASSLIGTGVVQPQHF.

The J gene is TRBJ1-2, the V gene TRBV6-5; a possible D gene is TRBD1 (6 bases). CDR3 length equals 14 residues. Trimming took off 5 bases at V and 4 bases at J, with 14 bases between the two ends. Per germline, CDR1 MNHEY and CDR2 SVGAGI. CDR3 sequence: CASSTKQGGYGYTF. CDR3 bases: TGTGCCAGCAGTACGAAACAGGGCGGCTATGGCTACACCTTC.

The CDR3 bases are TGTGCCAGTAGTATCGAGGGCGCGCGGCCCCAGCATTTT. Translation: CASSIEGARPQHF. The genes are TRBV19 and TRBJ1-5; D remains unclear. Per the germline V gene, CDR1 is LNHDA and CDR2 is SQIVND (reference sequence). Trimming pared 3 bases from V and 9 bases from J, leaving 12 bases between. The CDR3 has 13 residues.

This chain links TRBV28 with TRBJ2-1, with D hard to call. The V gene's germline CDR1 is MDHEN and CDR2 SYDVKM. The CDR3 contains 16 residues. Deletions cut 7 bases from V and 0 bases from J, with 16 bases between. For the CDR3, the DNA is TGTGCCAGCACCCCGCTAGTCCCGAGCTCCTACAATGAGCAGTTCTTC. Translation: CASTPLVPSSYNEQFF.

V and J are TRBV6-1 and TRBJ1-1; no reliable D call. The germline gives CDR1 MNHNS, CDR2 SASEGT. The CDR3 has 12 amino acids. V lost 3 bases to trimming and J lost 7 bases, with 9 bases between them. The CDR3 spells CASSERHGEAFF. In DNA form, the CDR3 reads TGTGCCAGCAGTGAGAGACACGGTGAAGCTTTCTTT.

The rearrangement joins TRBV4-1 to TRBJ1-1, with a weak D call TRBD1 (6 bases). The CDR3 totals 16 residues. Trimming pared 0 bases from V and 0 bases from J, leaving 11 bases between. The germline gives CDR1 MGHRA, CDR2 YSYEKL. The CDR3 loop reads CASSQETGQLNTEAFF. The DNA for the CDR3 is TGCGCCAGCAGCCAAGAAACAGGACAGCTGAACACTGAAGCTTTCTTT.

This clone was detected only a few times. The chain uses TRBV3-1 (or the pseudogene TRBV3-2) and TRBJ1-1; D call uncertain. V was cut by 0 bases and J by 5 bases, with 10 bases left in between. The CDR3 consists of 14 residues. The germline gives CDR1 LGHDT, CDR2 YNNKEL (reference sequence). CDR3 DNA sequence: TGTGCCAGCAGCCAAGATACGAGGTATACTGAAGCTTTCTTT. Its protein product is CASSQDTRYTEAFF.

The V call is TRBV24-1, the J call TRBJ2-3; D is unclear. Per germline, CDR1 KGHDR and CDR2 SFDVKD. This CDR3 spans 17 amino acids. Trimming cost V 1 base and J 0 bases, with 13 bases left between them. The CDR3: CATSDFALADSTDTQYF. The CDR3, as DNA: TGTGCCACCAGTGATTTTGCCCTGGCAGATAGCACAGATACGCAGTATTTT.

This chain connects TRBV18 to TRBJ2-1; D is uncertain. From germline, CDR1 is KGHSH and CDR2 LQKENI. This CDR3 region has 16 residues. Trimming removed 2 bases from V and 1 base from J, with 12 bases in between. CDR3 DNA: TGTGCCAGCTCACCAGAGGAAGCTTGGTCCTACAATGAGCAGTTCTTC. This gives the protein CASSPEEAWSYNEQFF.

The chain links TRBV18 to TRBJ2-5; D remains ambiguous. V lost 3 bases and J 5 bases, leaving 4 bases between the germline ends. CDR1 is KGHSH, CDR2 LQKENI, per germline. The CDR3 extends over 11 amino acids. CDR3 bases: TGTGCCAGCTCACCCTCGGAGACCCAGTACTTC. Amino acids: CASSPSETQYF.

This clone was recorded once. The rearrangement uses TRBV27 and TRBJ2-5; 9 nucleotides match TRBD2. V trimming: 6 bases; J trimming: 2 bases; junction bases outside the gene matches: 10. The CDR3 runs 16 residues. Germline V gene lookup returns CDR1 MNHEY and CDR2 SMNVEV (reference sequence). CDR3 sequence (DNA): TGTGCCAGCAGCCAGACTAGCGGACTAGATCAAGAGACCCAGTACTTC. This gives the protein CASSQTSGLDQETQYF.

This clone was recorded once. This chain connects TRBV29-1 to TRBJ2-1; a weak D match, TRBD2 (6 bases). Trimming stripped 3 bases from V and 8 bases from J, with 14 bases between. The germline gives CDR1 SQVTM, CDR2 ANQGSEA. The CDR3 is 13 amino acids. In DNA form, the CDR3 reads TGCAGCGTTGATAGGGGACTCGAGGATGAGCAGTTCTTC. Translating it yields CSVDRGLEDEQFF.

V usage is TRBV6-1 and J usage is TRBJ1-1; D is undetermined. In germline, CDR1 is MNHNS, CDR2 SASEGT. CDR3 size: 16 residues. V shed 3 bases and J shed 0 bases, with 14 bases lying between them. The CDR3 region is CASSEKLGGLNTEAFF. CDR3 in DNA: TGTGCCAGCAGTGAGAAGCTAGGCGGATTGAACACTGAAGCTTTCTTT.

This chain connects TRBV7-9 to TRBJ1-4, with TRBD1 identical over 7 bases. In germline, CDR1 is SEHNR, CDR2 FQNEAQ (reference sequence). This CDR3 spans 17 amino acids. The junction had 7 bases not matched to a gene; V was cut back by 3 bases and J by 0 bases. CDR3 in amino acids: CASSLGQHLATNEKLFF. In DNA, the CDR3 is TGTGCCAGCAGCTTGGGACAGCACCTTGCAACTAATGAAAAACTGTTTTTT.

V is TRBV6-4 and J is TRBJ1-2, with TRBD1 identical over 8 bases. Unmatched junction bases numbered 5, after V lost 11 bases and J lost 3 bases. CDR1 is MRHNA, CDR2 SNTAGT, per germline. The CDR3 loop spans 12 amino acids. The DNA of the CDR3 is TGTGCCGGACCGACAGGGGACTATGGCTACACCTTC. Its translation is CAGPTGDYGYTF.

This rearrangement joins TRBV4-3 to TRBJ1-2; D is perhaps TRBD1 (5 bases). The germline gives CDR1 LGHNA, CDR2 YSLEER. V lost 0 bases and J 2 bases, leaving 7 bases between the germline ends. The CDR3 spans 14 residues. The CDR3 nucleotides read TGCGCCAGCAGCCAAGATGCAGGGAACTATGGCTACACCTTC. It codes for CASSQDAGNYGYTF.